These 30 T cell receptor beta chains were all obtained from the same sample, sequenced in a study of CD8 T cells in ankylosing spondylitis. Their antigen targets remain unknown. MiXCR, run by TCRdb on the 5' RACE reads, gives a single entry per CDR3 protein. The data show about 750,000 distinct CDR3 sequences, over 15% seen once. Notes on the study in general: What seemed typical of ankylosing spondylitis blood was a TCR beta motif built from about eight highly homologous variants.

Sequenced: blood, either unsorted or a sorted T cell fraction (not recorded which). Receptors originate from a male donor with ankylosing spondylitis.

The J gene is TRBJ2-1, the V gene TRBV20-1; 13 bases match TRBD2. After removal of 6 bases from V and 2 bases from J, the junction contained 4 bases not matched to a gene. Germline CDR1 reads DFQATT; CDR2 reads SNEGSKA (reference sequence). This CDR3 comprises 15 residues. CDR3 sequence: CSARGLAGAYNEQFF. CDR3 coding DNA: TGCAGTGCCCGTGGACTAGCGGGGGCCTACAATGAGCAGTTCTTC.

The V gene is TRBV28, the J gene TRBJ1-3; TRBD1 matches at 7 bases. The germline gives CDR1 MDHEN, CDR2 SYDVKM. There are 14 residues in the CDR3. Losses at the gene ends were 3 bases for V and 4 bases for J; bases not matched to a gene: 3. In DNA, the CDR3 is TGTGCCAGCAGTTTTGTAGGGGGCGGAAACACCATATATTTT. This gives the protein CASSFVGGGNTIYF.

This clonotype was seen a few times. The J gene is TRBJ2-3, the V gene TRBV5-1; TRBD2 agrees at 10 bases. Looked up from germline, CDR1 is SGHRS and CDR2 is YFSETQ. The trim removed 7 bases at V and 4 bases at J, leaving 15 bases unmatched. The CDR3 loop spans 17 amino acids. CDR3 DNA: TGCGCCAGCGGCCCCGGGACTAGCGCGTCCCGGGCAGATACGCAGTATTTT. Translated, it gives CASGPGTSASRADTQYF.

This clonotype has only a few counts. The chain carries TRBV4-2 and TRBJ2-2; D possibly corresponds to TRBD2 (7 bases). The V gene lost 0 bases and the J gene lost 4 bases, with 12 bases spanning the gap. The CDR3 sequence is 16 residues long. Germline assignment: CDR1 LGHNA and CDR2 YNFKEQ. The CDR3 nucleotides read TGTGCCAGCAGCCAAGAGGGGGGGCTTGGCACCGGGGAGCTGTTTTTT. This encodes CASSQEGGLGTGELFF.

This clonotype was found a few times. The CDR3 DNA reads TGTGCCAGCAGCCTTAATACAGGGGGTTTGAATGAGCAGTTCTTC. It encodes CASSLNTGGLNEQFF. This chain connects TRBV7-3 to TRBJ2-1; 8 nucleotides align to TRBD1. Germline trimming cut 5 bases from V and 7 bases from J; bases unmatched to any gene: 10. The CDR3 sequence is 15 residues long. Germline CDR1 reads SGHTA; CDR2 reads FQGTGA.

This clonotype occurred a few times. The chain couples TRBV7-8 to TRBJ1-1; D remains ambiguous. Trimming pared 7 bases from V and 3 bases from J, leaving 12 bases between. The CDR3 is 13 residues long. Germline assignment: CDR1 SGHVS and CDR2 FQNEAQ. The CDR3 sequence: CASTTRAHTEAFF. The CDR3 nucleotides read TGTGCCAGCACCACAAGGGCACACACTGAAGCTTTCTTT.

This clonotype was picked up a small number of times. The chain is built from TRBV7-3 and TRBJ2-1, with TRBD1 matching over 7 bases. The CDR3 totals 15 residues. CDR1 is SGHTA, CDR2 FQGTGA, per germline. The V segment lost 5 bases and the J segment 3 bases; nucleotides outside the gene matches: 7. The CDR3 DNA follows: TGTGCCAGCAGCGTTGGGGACAGTCGCTACAATGAGCAGTTCTTC. Residues: CASSVGDSRYNEQFF.

This clonotype was seen a single time. V usage is TRBV11-3 and J usage is TRBJ2-5; D unclear. CDR1 and CDR2 (germline): SGHNT, YENEEA. Trimming took 3 bases from V and 2 from J, leaving 10 bases between them. The CDR3 consists of 14 residues. In DNA form, the CDR3 reads TGTGCCAGCAGCTTTAGGACGCAGCAAGAGACCCAGTACTTC. It specifies CASSFRTQQETQYF.

V is TRBV20-1 and J is TRBJ1-1; D possibly corresponds to TRBD1 (5 bases). The germline gives CDR1 DFQATT, CDR2 SNEGSKA (reference sequence). There are 15 residues in the CDR3. V was cut by 4 bases and J by 3 bases, with 18 bases left in between. The CDR3 DNA reads as TGCAGTGCTAAAGAATGGGGAAGAGGGGACACTGAAGCTTTCTTT. Translation: CSAKEWGRGDTEAFF.

This clonotype was detected only a few times. CDR3 protein: CASSQDPSGRANEQFF. The CDR3 DNA sequence: TGCGCCAGCAGCCAAGATCCTAGCGGGAGGGCCAATGAGCAGTTCTTC. This chain joins TRBV4-1 and TRBJ2-1, with TRBD2 identical over 12 bases. Germline CDR1 and CDR2: MGHRA and YSYEKL. The CDR3 covers 16 residues. V lost 0 bases to trimming and J lost 6 bases; unmatched junction nucleotides: 3.

This clonotype was seen ten or more times. V and J are TRBV4-1 and TRBJ1-1; TRBD1 might be the D (6 bases). Germline CDR1 reads MGHRA; CDR2 reads YSYEKL. The length of the CDR3 is 15 residues. The V end lost 4 bases, the J end lost 3 bases, and 15 bases lay between the germline ends. This chain's CDR3 is CASSLTGQGHTEAFF. As DNA, the CDR3 is TGCGCCAGCAGCCTAACGGGGCAGGGGCACACTGAAGCTTTCTTT.

This clonotype was observed a handful of times. V gene TRBV20-1 combines with J gene TRBJ1-1, with a weak D call TRBD1 (5 bases). Germline CDR1 reads DFQATT; CDR2 reads SNEGSKA (reference sequence). Trimming pared 0 bases from V and 3 bases from J, leaving 8 bases between. This CDR3 region has 13 residues. DNA for the CDR3: TGCAGTGCTAGAGACGGGGGGTACACTGAAGCTTTCTTT. This gives the protein CSARDGGYTEAFF.

This clonotype has more than one count but fewer than ten. CDR3 in amino acids: CASSSNREDTQYF. DNA of the CDR3: TGCGCCAGCAGCTCGAACAGGGAGGATACGCAGTATTTT. V gene TRBV5-1 combines with J gene TRBJ2-3, with D perhaps TRBD1 (6 bases). The germline V gene encodes CDR1 SGHRS and CDR2 YFSETQ. The CDR3 has 13 amino acids. V lost 3 bases and J lost 6, with 11 bases in between.

This sequence joins TRBV29-1 and TRBJ1-1, with D tentatively TRBD1 (5 bases). The CDR3 covers 12 residues. The V end was cut by 7 bases, the J end by 8 bases, with 17 bases between. Germline CDR1 SQVTM, CDR2 ANQGSEA. The CDR3 DNA follows: TGCAGCGCCAGCGTGGGGCTGATCGAAGCTTTCTTT. It specifies CSASVGLIEAFF.

This chain's CDR3 is CAIKGAWEDEQYF. CDR3 in DNA: TGTGCCATCAAAGGGGCGTGGGAGGACGAGCAGTACTTC. The chain is built from TRBV10-3 and TRBJ2-7; a weak D match, TRBD2 (6 bases). Per germline, CDR1 ENHRY and CDR2 SYGVKD. V was cut by 7 bases and J by 5 bases, with 15 bases left in between. CDR3 length equals 13 residues.

This sequence joins TRBV11-3 and TRBJ2-3; 11 bases match TRBD2. The CDR3 sequence is 17 residues long. The germline V gene encodes CDR1 SGHNT and CDR2 YENEEA. V was pared by 0 bases and J by 7 bases, with 9 bases of the junction left unmatched. The CDR3 DNA sequence: TGTGCCAGCAGCTTAGATTCTAGCGGGGGGCCCTACAATACGCAGTATTTT. Translation: CASSLDSSGGPYNTQYF.

This clonotype has only a few counts. This sequence joins TRBV12-3 or TRBV12-4 and TRBJ2-2; the match to TRBD2 covers 14 bases. This CDR3 spans 17 amino acids. V gave up 6 bases and J gave up 10 bases; unmatched junction bases: 13. The CDR3 spells CASRPAPGLAGEKELFF. The CDR3 region has the DNA TGTGCCAGCAGGCCTGCACCGGGACTAGCGGGAGAAAAGGAGCTGTTTTTT.

This clonotype was counted a few times. V is TRBV11-2 and J is TRBJ1-1, with D unclear. CDR3 length: 15 residues. V was pared by 1 base and J by 0 bases, with 9 bases between. From germline, CDR1 is SGHAT and CDR2 FQNNGV. The CDR3 spells CASSLVPLMNTEAFF. In DNA, the CDR3 is TGTGCCAGCAGCTTAGTGCCACTTATGAACACTGAAGCTTTCTTT.

The genes are TRBV6-2 or TRBV6-3 and TRBJ2-1; D uncertain. Germline V CDR1 and CDR2: MNHEY, SVGEGT. V was pared by 6 bases and J by 1 base, with 10 bases between. The CDR3 totals 14 residues. The CDR3 DNA is TGTGCCAGCAGGTCACCCTGGTCCTACAATGAGCAGTTCTTC. Its translation is CASRSPWSYNEQFF.

In its sample, this clonotype was seen a few times. The chain links TRBV4-3 to TRBJ1-4; TRBD1 agrees at 8 bases. The CDR3 runs to 15 residues. After removal of 3 bases from V and 4 bases from J, the junction contained 4 bases not matched to a gene. Germline V CDR1 and CDR2: LGHNA, YSLEER. CDR3 in amino acids: CASSQDREDNEKLFF. CDR3 bases: TGCGCCAGCAGCCAGGACAGGGAGGATAATGAAAAACTGTTTTTT.

A few counts support this clonotype. V usage is TRBV2 and J usage is TRBJ2-7; D uncertain. The V gene lost 7 bases and the J gene lost 4 bases, with 23 bases spanning the gap. Germline CDR1 and CDR2: SNHLY and FYNNEI. This CDR3 comprises 16 residues. CDR3 loop: CASNPHDLDLSYEQYF. The CDR3 coding sequence is TGTGCCAGCAACCCCCATGACTTAGACCTCTCTTACGAGCAGTACTTC.

The CDR3 reads CASSSGPGFAGELFF. DNA of the CDR3: TGTGCCAGCAGTTCAGGACCAGGGTTTGCCGGGGAGCTGTTTTTT. The V call is TRBV27, the J call TRBJ2-2; a possible D gene is TRBD1 (5 bases). The CDR3 spans 15 residues. CDR1 and CDR2 (germline): MNHEY, SMNVEV (reference sequence). Trimming pared 4 bases from V and 6 bases from J, leaving 15 bases between.

This chain uses TRBV29-1 with TRBJ1-2; 9 nucleotides agree with TRBD1. Looked up from germline, CDR1 is SQVTM and CDR2 is ANQGSEA. V dropped 7 bases and J dropped 8; count of bases not matched to a gene: 11. The CDR3 extends over 13 amino acids. DNA of the CDR3: TGCAGCGCCTGGACAGGGGACTGGAGAGGCTACACCTTC. This codes for CSAWTGDWRGYTF.

The sample holds many counts of this clonotype. The rearrangement uses TRBV5-1 and TRBJ1-1, with D hard to call. The CDR3 length is 14 residues. Trimming removed 4 bases from V and 1 base from J, with 11 bases in between. Per the germline V gene, CDR1 is SGHRS and CDR2 is YFSETQ. The CDR3 nucleotides read TGCGCCAGCAGCCCGACGACGGGGAACACTGAAGCTTTCTTT. As protein: CASSPTTGNTEAFF.

The chain combines TRBV11-2 with TRBJ2-2; TRBD1 matches 8 bases. V gave up 1 base and J gave up 5 bases; unmatched junction bases: 15. Per germline, CDR1 SGHAT and CDR2 FQNNGV. The CDR3 loop spans 19 amino acids. The DNA of the CDR3 is TGTGCCAGCAGCTTAGTAGTGGGACCGGGACAGGCCGGTACCGGGGAGCTGTTTTTT. The encoded protein is CASSLVVGPGQAGTGELFF.

This clonotype was seen a handful of times. The V call is TRBV7-9, the J call TRBJ1-2; D unclear. The CDR3 consists of 12 residues. CDR1 SEHNR and CDR2 FQNEAQ come from the germline V gene (reference sequence). V dropped 1 base and J dropped 10 bases, with 10 bases sitting between them. Here the CDR3 DNA reads TGTGCCAGCAGCTTAGGGAGGGTCGACTACACCTTC. Its protein is CASSLGRVDYTF.

The chain carries TRBV28 and TRBJ2-7, with TRBD2 matching over 7 bases. CDR1 MDHEN and CDR2 SYDVKM come from the germline V gene. CDR3 length: 14 amino acids. The V segment lost 2 bases and the J segment 5 bases; nucleotides outside the gene matches: 6. CDR3 DNA: TGTGCCAGCAGTTTAGCCGGGCGGGAGAACGAGCAGTACTTC. The encoded protein is CASSLAGRENEQYF.

The V gene is TRBV6-2 or TRBV6-3, the J gene TRBJ2-7; TRBD1 is a possible D gene (5 bases). This CDR3 is 12 amino acids long. In germline, CDR1 is MNHEY, CDR2 SVGEGT. V was clipped by 7 bases and J by 3 bases, with 10 bases between them. CDR3 DNA: TGTGCCAGCACTGTTACAGGCTACGAGCAGTACTTC. It translates to CASTVTGYEQYF.

The sample holds many counts of this clonotype. This sequence joins TRBV12-3 or TRBV12-4 and TRBJ1-1, with 7 bases matching TRBD1. The CDR3 runs to 14 residues. Trimming at V came to 5 bases and at J to 3 bases, leaving 6 bases not matched to a gene. The CDR3 reads CASSIGGRDTEAFF. The CDR3 DNA reads as TGTGCCAGCAGTATAGGGGGCCGAGACACTGAAGCTTTCTTT.

This clonotype was detected only a few times. The chain carries TRBV7-6 and TRBJ2-2; 8 positions match TRBD2. The germline V gene encodes CDR1 SGHVS and CDR2 FNYEAQ. Trimming cost V 4 bases and J 7 bases; bases outside gene matches: 11. The CDR3 totals 16 residues. The CDR3 here is CASSSVAGSIVGELFF. Here the CDR3 DNA reads TGTGCCAGCAGCTCTGTAGCGGGATCTATCGTCGGGGAGCTGTTTTTT.